The TCR beta chain described here comes from a study of shared clonotypes between healthy human individuals. Study-wide background: Three CD4 naive, three CD4 memory, two CD8 naive and one CD8 memory plate were used per donor.

Some clones are missing from TCRdb's copy, which holds only in-frame ones; the method was immunoSEQ multiplex PCR. The data hold about 730,000 clones, with just under 75% observed a single time. The CDR3 is 15 amino acids. The germline CDR1 and CDR2 sequences are SGHRS and YFSETQ. V lost 2 bases, J lost 2 bases, and 10 bases lay in between. This clone was observed at least ten times. What it binds is unknown. Notes on the study in general: Unshared clonotypes carried lower generation probabilities than those common to all four donors.

The chain has TRBV5-1 and TRBJ2-2; possibly TRBD1 for D (5 bases). Material for sequencing was memory CD4+ T cells sorted from blood. Documented subset: CD45RA-negative fraction. The receptor was derived from a woman aged 25 to 39 in good health. The CDR3 region has the DNA TGCGCCAGCAGCTTAGGTGACAGTAACACCGGGGAGCTGTTTTTT. Translated: CASSLGDSNTGELFF. Looking up the rest from reference TRBV5-1 and TRBJ2-2 gives the full variable domain: KAGVTQTPRYLIKTRGQQVTLSCSPISGHRSVSWYQQTPGQGLQFLFEYFSETQRNKGNFPGRFSGRQFSNSRSEMNVSTLELGDSALYLCASSLGDSNTGELFFGEGSRLTVL.